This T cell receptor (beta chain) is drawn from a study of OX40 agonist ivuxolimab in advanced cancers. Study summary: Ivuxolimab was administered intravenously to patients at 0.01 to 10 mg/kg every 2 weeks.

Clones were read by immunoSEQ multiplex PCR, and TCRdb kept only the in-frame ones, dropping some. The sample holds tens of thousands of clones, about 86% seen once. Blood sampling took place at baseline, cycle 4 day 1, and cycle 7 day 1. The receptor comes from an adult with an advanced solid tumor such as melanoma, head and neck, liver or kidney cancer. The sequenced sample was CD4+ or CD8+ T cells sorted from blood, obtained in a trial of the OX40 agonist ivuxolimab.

The DNA of the CDR3 is TGTGCCAGCAGCTTAGGTGCCGTTGGGTATGAGCAGTTCTTC. Its translation is CASSLGAVGYEQFF. The rearrangement joins TRBV11-2 to TRBJ2-1; D gene unclear. Germline CDR1 reads SGHAT; CDR2 reads FQNNGV. The CDR3 is 14 amino acids. Trimming removed 1 base at V and 8 bases at J, with 12 bases between.